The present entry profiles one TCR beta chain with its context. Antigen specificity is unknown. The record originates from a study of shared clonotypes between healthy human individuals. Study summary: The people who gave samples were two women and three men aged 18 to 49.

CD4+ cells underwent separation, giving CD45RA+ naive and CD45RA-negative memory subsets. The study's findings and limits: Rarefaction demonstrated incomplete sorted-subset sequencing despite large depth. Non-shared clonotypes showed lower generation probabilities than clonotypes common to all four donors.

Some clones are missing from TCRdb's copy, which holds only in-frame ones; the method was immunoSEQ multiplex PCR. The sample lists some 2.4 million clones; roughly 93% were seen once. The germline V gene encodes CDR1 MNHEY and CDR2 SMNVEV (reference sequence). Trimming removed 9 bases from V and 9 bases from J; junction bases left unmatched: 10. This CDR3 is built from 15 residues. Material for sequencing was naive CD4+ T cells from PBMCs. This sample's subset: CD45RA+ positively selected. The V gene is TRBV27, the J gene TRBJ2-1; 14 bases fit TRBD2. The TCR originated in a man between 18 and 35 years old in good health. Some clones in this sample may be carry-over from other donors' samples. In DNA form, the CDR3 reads TGTGCCAGTAGGATGGGACTAGCGGGAGTTGGTGAGCAGTTCTTC. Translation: CASRMGLAGVGEQFF.